These 5 T cell receptor beta chains originate from one sample sequenced in a study of CD8 T cells in ankylosing spondylitis. TCRdb ran MiXCR on the 5' RACE reads and lists one entry per CDR3 protein. The repertoire holds approximately 260,000 distinct CDR3 sequences, less than 10% seen once, with nearly 7% in the top ten. Sequences were obtained from blood, either unsorted or a sorted T cell fraction (not recorded which). These receptors originate from a male donor with ankylosing spondylitis or in good health (not recorded which).

The gene calls are TRBV2 and TRBJ2-1, with D uncertain. The CDR3 is 12 residues long. Trimming pared 2 bases from V and 8 bases from J, leaving 7 bases between. Germline assignment: CDR1 SNHLY and CDR2 FYNNEI. CDR3 residues: CASSESGHEQFF. CDR3 sequence (DNA): TGTGCCAGCAGTGAAAGTGGTCATGAGCAGTTCTTC.

This clonotype appeared many times. The chain recombines TRBV27 with TRBJ1-5, with D tentatively TRBD1 (5 bases). CDR3 length: 15 amino acids. V was shortened by 3 bases and J by 1 base, with 10 bases between the two germline ends. CDR1 is MNHEY and CDR2 is SMNVEV in the germline V gene (reference sequence). The CDR3: CASSLGGRSNQPQHF. Here the CDR3 DNA reads TGTGCCAGCAGTTTGGGGGGGAGGAGCAATCAGCCCCAGCATTTT.

This clonotype has at least ten counts. The genes are TRBV28 and TRBJ2-1, with 8 bases lining up with TRBD1. The J segment lost 7 bases and the V segment lost 3 bases, leaving 5 bases of the junction unmatched. Germline loops: CDR1 MDHEN, CDR2 SYDVKM. CDR3 length: 14 residues. The chain's CDR3 is CASSFQGAYNEQFF. The DNA for the CDR3 is TGTGCCAGCAGTTTTCAGGGGGCGTATAATGAGCAGTTCTTC. Full variable domain (outside the CDR3, taken from reference TRBV28 and TRBJ2-1): DVKVTQSSRYLVKRTGEKVFLECVQDMDHENMFWYRQDPGLGLRLIYFSYDVKMKEKGDIPEGYSVSREKKERFSLILESASTNQTSMYLCASSFQGAYNEQFFGPGTRLTVL.

This clonotype was seen at least ten times. J is TRBJ2-3 and V is TRBV27; D remains unclear. This CDR3 region has 16 residues. The V gene's germline CDR1 is MNHEY and CDR2 SMNVEV (reference sequence). V shed 1 base and J shed 4 bases, with 15 bases lying between them. The CDR3 protein is CASSLWVGRNSDTQYF. The CDR3 nucleotides are TGTGCCAGCAGTTTATGGGTAGGAAGAAATTCAGATACGCAGTATTTT.

In this sample, this clonotype turned up once. This could be a read error, since a much larger clone is one nucleotide away. The CDR3 loop reads CSARGSTKAFF. The CDR3 nucleotides read TGCAGCGCACGGGGGAGCACTAAAGCTTTCTTT. V and J are TRBV29-1 and TRBJ1-1, with a possible D match to TRBD1 (5 bases). This CDR3 contains 11 residues. In germline, CDR1 is SQVTM, CDR2 ANQGSEA.